This TCR beta chain was found in a study of cytomegalovirus exposure and HLA in healthy donors. Study observations and caveats: Later analysis reportedly placed an Asian-associated ancestry cluster below the roughly 640-donor mean in N-insertions. For presence/absence analyses, sequencing depth was assumed to be roughly uniform across donors. In an earlier analysis, in roughly 600 donors, most V segments appeared productive either ~87% or ~30% of the time. In a later analysis, TCR beta V- and J-gene trimming showed a link to a missense DCLRE1C variant.

Remarks on this clone: Its antigen is currently unknown.

The CDR3 is 16 residues long. Germline lookup yields CDR1 MNHEY and CDR2 SMNVEV (reference sequence). Between the trimmed V and J ends, which lost 3 bases and 0 bases, there was a span of 9 bases. The PCR employed 60 Vbeta primers together with 13 Jbeta primers. Repertoires were generated with immunoSEQ multiplex PCR, while TCRdb's copy carries only in-frame clones and drops some. In the table there are approximately 220,000 clones, around three quarters of which are singletons. The rearrangement uses TRBV27 and TRBJ2-6; D gene uncertain. Sample: PBMCs. The sequence was collected from a man in his forties or fifties in good health and CMV-seronegative. The CDR3 region has the DNA TGTGCCAGCAGTTTTGGGCAGATCTCTGGGGCCAACGTCCTGACTTTC. It encodes CASSFGQISGANVLTF.